These T cell receptor beta chains were read from a single sample in a study of cytomegalovirus exposure and HLA in healthy donors. Using immunoSEQ multiplex PCR, the repertoire was profiled, and TCRdb retains in-frame clones only, with some absent. The profile shows some 150,000 clones, about 61% of them singletons. Sample: PBMCs. These TCRs come from a woman aged 35 to 49 in good health and CMV-seronegative. CDR3s include the opening cysteine and the closing phenylalanine or tryptophan. Fields, in order: D gene, J gene, clone size, V gene, CDR3 protein, CDR3 DNA. D genes are given only for firm matches. Size tells how often a clone was seen (once, few, many) or the class of an expanded clone, and some rows leave it out.

>NA|TRBJ2-3|NA|TRBV5-1
CASSLEQHADTQYF
TGCGCCAGCAGCTTGGAACAGCACGCAGATACGCAGTATTTT
>NA|TRBJ2-5|NA|TRBV4-1
CASSQERGETQYF
TGCGCCAGCAGCCAAGAACGGGGTGAGACCCAGTACTTC
>NA|TRBJ2-3|once|TRBV7-2
CASSPYIGTDTQYF
TGTGCCAGCAGCCCCTATATTGGCACAGATACGCAGTATTTT
>NA|TRBJ1-1|once|TRBV27
CASSPSRYYRVNTEAFF
TGTGCCAGCAGTCCGTCGCGTTATTACAGGGTGAACACTGAAGCTTTCTTT
>TRBD1|TRBJ1-6|NA|TRBV2
CASSRQGATYNSPLHF
TGTGCCAGCAGTCGACAGGGGGCTACCTATAATTCACCCCTCCACTTT
>NA|TRBJ1-2|NA|TRBV5-4
CASSLAAGPYGYTF
TGTGCCAGCAGCTTGGCAGCAGGGCCCTATGGCTACACCTTC
>TRBD2|TRBJ2-2|few|TRBV6-4
CASARLAGGNTGELFF
TGTGCCAGCGCCCGACTAGCGGGGGGGAACACCGGGGAGCTGTTTTTT
>NA|TRBJ1-2|NA|TRBV18
CASSRETGGEASGYTF
TGTGCCAGCTCACGAGAGACAGGAGGCGAGGCCTCCGGCTACACCTTC
>NA|TRBJ1-5|NA|TRBV7-9
CASSFGGDNQPQHF
TGTGCCAGCAGCTTTGGAGGGGACAATCAGCCCCAGCATTTT
>TRBD1|TRBJ1-2|few|TRBV7-9
CASSAGDSNYGYTF
TGTGCCAGCAGCGCAGGGGACAGTAACTATGGCTACACCTTC
>NA|TRBJ2-1|few|TRBV27
CASSLQGRGPYNEQFF
TGTGCCAGCAGTCTACAGGGAAGAGGCCCCTACAATGAGCAGTTCTTC
>TRBD1|TRBJ1-2|once|TRBV19
CASSMDRGRRGYTF
TGTGCCAGTAGTATGGACAGGGGGCGCCGGGGCTACACCTTC
>TRBD1|TRBJ1-1|NA|TRBV28
CASSPRQGTNTEAFF
TGTGCCAGCAGTCCCAGACAGGGGACTAACACTGAAGCTTTCTTT
>TRBD1|TRBJ2-3|NA|TRBV5-1
CASSLQTGAVTDTQYF
TGCGCCAGCAGCTTGCAGACAGGGGCGGTCACAGATACGCAGTATTTT
>NA|TRBJ2-1|once|TRBV5-1
CASSGGQIFNEQFF
TGCGCCAGCAGCGGAGGACAGATCTTCAATGAGCAGTTCTTC
>NA|TRBJ1-5|NA|TRBV2
CATRGSGNQPQHF
TGTGCCACCCGCGGATCGGGCAATCAGCCCCAGCATTTT
>TRBD1|TRBJ1-5|NA|TRBV4-2
CASSPSGTANQPQHF
TGTGCCAGCAGCCCCTCCGGGACAGCTAATCAGCCCCAGCATTTT
>TRBD2|TRBJ2-1|NA|TRBV7-9
CASSLAPGLAGGVNEQFF
TGTGCCAGCAGCTTAGCCCCTGGACTAGCGGGGGGTGTCAATGAGCAGTTCTTC
>NA|TRBJ2-7|few|TRBV14
CASSQDSAYEQYF
TGTGCCAGCAGCCAGGACAGCGCCTACGAGCAGTACTTC
>TRBD2|TRBJ2-5|NA|TRBV5-4
CASSLAGRGGRETQYF
TGTGCCAGCAGCTTGGCAGGTCGGGGGGGCCGGGAGACCCAGTACTTC
>NA|TRBJ1-5|few|TRBV21-1
CASSKGDSLYSNQPQHF
TGTGCCAGCAGCAAAGGTGACAGCCTCTATAGCAATCAGCCCCAGCATTTT
>NA|TRBJ2-7|once|TRBV6-5
CASSEAYEQYF
TGTGCCAGCAGCGAGGCCTACGAGCAGTACTTC
>TRBD1|TRBJ1-2|NA|TRBV28
CASSFQGQGLYGYTF
TGTGCCAGCAGTTTCCAGGGACAGGGCCTCTATGGCTACACCTTC
>NA|TRBJ1-6|NA|TRBV7-9
CASSLDFNAPLHF
TGTGCCAGCAGCTTAGACTTCAATGCACCCCTCCACTTT
>NA|TRBJ1-5|few|TRBV5-1
CASSLGGDPNQPQHF
TGCGCCAGCAGCTTGGGCGGGGACCCCAATCAGCCCCAGCATTTT
>NA|TRBJ1-2|NA|TRBV9
CASSPFDSSNYGYTF
TGTGCCAGCAGCCCCTTCGACAGCTCTAACTATGGCTACACCTTC
>TRBD2|TRBJ2-3|NA|TRBV11-2
CASSPGTSGGRQYF
TGTGCCAGCAGCCCCGGGACTAGCGGGGGCCGGCAGTATTTT
>NA|TRBJ1-5|NA|TRBV27
CASSPWPSSNQPQHF
TGTGCCAGCAGCCCCTGGCCCTCTAGCAATCAGCCCCAGCATTTT
>TRBD1|TRBJ2-7|NA|TRBV10-1
CASSGDREKDPYEQYF
TGCGCCAGCAGCGGTGACAGGGAGAAGGACCCCTACGAGCAGTACTTC
>NA|TRBJ1-1|NA|TRBV7-9
CASSLPVAEAFF
TGTGCCAGCAGCTTACCGGTGGCTGAAGCTTTCTTT
>NA|TRBJ2-1|NA|TRBV25-1
CASSATSYNEQFF
TGTGCCAGCAGTGCGACTAGCTACAATGAGCAGTTCTTC
>TRBD2|TRBJ2-3|NA|TRBV7-2
CASSLEGGTTDTQYF
TGTGCCAGCAGCTTAGAGGGAGGGACCACAGATACGCAGTATTTT
>NA|TRBJ1-1|NA|TRBV28
CASMENAEAFF
TGTGCCAGCATGGAGAACGCTGAAGCTTTCTTT
>TRBD1|TRBJ1-2|few|TRBV29-1
CSVADDRGGPYGYTF
TGCAGCGTTGCAGATGACAGGGGTGGTCCCTATGGCTACACCTTC
>TRBD1|TRBJ1-1|NA|TRBV19
CASIFGTGWIHTEAFF
TGTGCCAGTATTTTCGGGACAGGGTGGATACACACTGAAGCTTTCTTT
>TRBD1|TRBJ1-2|few|TRBV7-2
CASSLPGGMNYGYTF
TGTGCCAGCAGCTTGCCAGGGGGGATGAACTATGGCTACACCTTC
>TRBD1|TRBJ2-3|NA|TRBV5-3
CARSLVRQGGTDTQYF
TGTGCCAGAAGCTTGGTGAGACAGGGGGGCACAGATACGCAGTATTTT
>NA|TRBJ1-5|once|TRBV18
CASSPRSRQPQHF
TGTGCCAGCTCACCACGTTCTCGGCAGCCCCAGCATTTT
>TRBD1|TRBJ1-6|few|TRBV28
CASSRRQGRTPLHF
TGTGCCAGCAGTCGCAGACAGGGAAGGACACCCCTCCACTTT
>TRBD1|TRBJ1-5|NA|TRBV6-1
CASTQTGDRQPQHF
TGTGCCAGCACTCAGACAGGGGACCGACAGCCCCAGCATTTT
>NA|TRBJ1-1|NA|TRBV5-1
CASSLAGTLDVITEAFF
TGCGCCAGCAGCTTGGCCGGGACACTGGATGTGATTACTGAAGCTTTCTTT
>TRBD1|TRBJ1-2|NA|TRBV5-4
CASSLARQGRGYTF
TGTGCCAGCAGCTTGGCGCGACAGGGTCGAGGCTACACCTTC
>TRBD1|TRBJ2-5|NA|TRBV29-1
CSVRGQGERKDF
TGCAGCGTTAGGGGACAGGGGGAGAGAAAGGACTTC
>NA|TRBJ1-1|once|TRBV11-3
CASSRSGLSEAFF
TGTGCCAGCAGCCGGAGCGGCCTTTCTGAGGCTTTCTTT
>TRBD1|TRBJ1-6|NA|TRBV11-1
CASSHRDSYNSPLHF
TGTGCCAGCAGCCACCGGGACAGCTATAATTCACCCCTCCACTTT
>NA|TRBJ2-6|NA|TRBV4-1
CASSQGGPGPAFSGANVLTF
TGCGCCAGCAGTCAAGGAGGGCCGGGCCCCGCTTTCTCTGGGGCCAACGTCCTGACTTTC
>TRBD1|TRBJ2-7|few|TRBV14
CASSVGQGYEQYF
TGTGCCAGCAGCGTCGGACAGGGCTACGAGCAGTACTTC
>NA|TRBJ1-1|NA|TRBV27
CASSYDSAFMNTEAFF
TGTGCCAGCAGTTACGACAGTGCTTTTATGAACACTGAAGCTTTCTTT
>TRBD2|TRBJ2-5|NA|TRBV30
CAWRGGTRGLWETQYF
TGTGCCTGGAGAGGGGGGACTAGAGGGTTGTGGGAGACCCAGTACTTC
>NA|TRBJ1-1|NA|TRBV30
CAWSDNVYPAGSTEAFF
TGTGCCTGGAGTGACAATGTTTACCCGGCTGGGAGCACTGAAGCTTTCTTT
>TRBD1|TRBJ1-4|few|TRBV27
CASSFTGGATNEKLFF
TGTGCCAGCAGTTTTACAGGGGGAGCAACTAATGAAAAACTGTTTTTT
>TRBD1|TRBJ1-2|NA|TRBV6-5
CASSFSTDRGGYGYTF
TGTGCCAGCAGTTTCTCCACGGACAGGGGCGGCTATGGCTACACCTTC
>TRBD1|TRBJ2-4|NA|TRBV9
CASSVSGGGGAKNIQYF
TGTGCCAGCAGCGTATCAGGGGGCGGAGGGGCCAAAAACATTCAGTACTTC
>TRBD1|TRBJ1-1|NA|TRBV9
CASSVVQGTGTEAFF
TGTGCCAGCAGCGTCGTACAGGGGACCGGCACTGAAGCTTTCTTT
>NA|TRBJ2-7|NA|TRBV4-2
CASRSTGARYEQYF
TGTGCCAGCAGAAGTACAGGAGCTCGCTACGAGCAGTACTTC
>NA|TRBJ1-2|NA|TRBV19
CASSLDSAYGYTF
TGTGCCAGTAGTTTGGACAGCGCCTATGGCTACACCTTC
>TRBD1|TRBJ1-6|NA|TRBV2
CASKGALGNSPLHF
TGTGCCAGCAAGGGGGCCCTGGGCAATTCACCCCTCCACTTT
>TRBD1|TRBJ1-6|NA|TRBV28
CASRSDRYNSPLHF
TGTGCCAGCAGGTCGGACAGGTATAATTCACCCCTCCACTTT